One sample yielded the 7 T cell receptor beta chains listed below, sequenced in a study of T-cell memory formation after mild COVID-19. TCRdb re-called the 5' RACE reads through MiXCR, storing one row per CDR3 protein. The sample has 110,000 or so distinct CDR3 sequences, roughly 20% seen once. What was sequenced was PBMCs or a T cell subset sorted from them (not recorded which). Receptors originate from a man aged 18-30 years who had mild COVID-19 (a few samples of this study predate the infection). Cell type and time point are not known.

This clonotype was detected only a few times. The V and J genes are TRBV20-1 and TRBJ2-1; either TRBD1 or TRBD2 may supply D (5 bases each). Germline V CDR1 and CDR2: DFQATT, SNEGSKA (reference sequence). V was shortened by 0 bases and J by 8 bases, with 20 bases between the two germline ends. The CDR3 covers 16 residues. The CDR3 region has the DNA TGCAGTGCTAGAGATGTCGCGACAACCCGAGGGGATGAGCAGTTCTTC. It translates to CSARDVATTRGDEQFF.

This clonotype has only a few counts. The chain has TRBV4-1 and TRBJ1-5; D might be TRBD1 (5 bases). Trimming took off 0 bases at V and 4 bases at J, with 7 bases between the two ends. This CDR3 contains 14 residues. Germline CDR1 reads MGHRA; CDR2 reads YSYEKL. The CDR3 sequence: CASSQEAGNQPQHF. In nucleotides, the CDR3 is TGCGCCAGCAGCCAAGAAGCAGGGAATCAGCCCCAGCATTTT.

This chain connects TRBV7-3 to TRBJ2-3, with a weak D call TRBD2 (6 bases). CDR1 and CDR2 from the germline V gene are SGHTA and FQGTGA. V was cut by 1 base and J by 1 base, with 12 bases left in between. The CDR3 totals 16 residues. As DNA, the CDR3 is TGTGCCAGCAGCTTAATGGGGGGAGTTGGCACAGATACGCAGTATTTT. This gives the protein CASSLMGGVGTDTQYF.

This clonotype was counted a few times. The J gene is TRBJ2-2, the V gene TRBV5-1, with no clear D. Germline V lookup: CDR1 SGHRS, CDR2 YFSETQ. The CDR3 is 15 amino acids. V lost 1 base to trimming and J lost 0 bases, with 7 bases between them. The chain's CDR3 is CASSLTGANTGELFF. CDR3 nucleotides: TGCGCCAGCAGCTTGACGGGCGCGAACACCGGGGAGCTGTTTTTT.

This clonotype was counted ten times or more. The rearrangement links TRBV12-3 or TRBV12-4 to TRBJ2-2, with D tentatively TRBD1 (5 bases). Trimming pared 11 bases from V and 5 bases from J, leaving 12 bases between. The CDR3 is 12 amino acids. CDR3 region: CALGKGTGELFF. The CDR3 nucleotides are TGTGCCCTGGGAAAGGGGACCGGGGAGCTGTTTTTT.

The chain links TRBV29-1 to TRBJ1-4; D call uncertain. V dropped 3 bases and J dropped 6 bases, with 11 bases sitting between them. Looked up from germline, CDR1 is SQVTM and CDR2 is ANQGSEA. This CDR3 contains 13 residues. The CDR3 region is CSVEPEEDEKLFF. DNA of the CDR3: TGCAGCGTTGAGCCCGAGGAGGATGAAAAACTGTTTTTT.

In its sample, this clonotype was seen a few times. V gene TRBV24-1 combines with J gene TRBJ2-2; possibly TRBD1 for D (6 bases). The V gene lost 9 bases and the J gene lost 5 bases, with 15 bases spanning the gap. The CDR3 consists of 14 residues. Germline lookup yields CDR1 KGHDR and CDR2 SFDVKD. The CDR3 sequence: CATGTWTDTGELFF. In nucleotides, the CDR3 is TGTGCCACCGGAACCTGGACAGATACCGGGGAGCTGTTTTTT.